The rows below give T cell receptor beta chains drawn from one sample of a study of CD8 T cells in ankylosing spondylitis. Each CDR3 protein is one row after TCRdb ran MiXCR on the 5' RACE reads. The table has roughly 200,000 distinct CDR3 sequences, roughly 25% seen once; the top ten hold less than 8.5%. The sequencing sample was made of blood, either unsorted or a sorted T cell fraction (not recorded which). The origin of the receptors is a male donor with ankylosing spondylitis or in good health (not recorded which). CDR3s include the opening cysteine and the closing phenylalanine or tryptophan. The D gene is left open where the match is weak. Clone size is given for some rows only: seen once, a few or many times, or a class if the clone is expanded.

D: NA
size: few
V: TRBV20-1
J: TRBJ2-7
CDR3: CSARRQGGGSYEQYF
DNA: TGCAGTGCTAGACGTCAGGGCGGCGGCTCCTACGAGCAGTACTTC

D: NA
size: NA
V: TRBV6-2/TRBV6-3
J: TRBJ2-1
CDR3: CASSYSTRGAAYNEQFF
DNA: TGTGCCAGCAGTTACTCGACTAGGGGAGCAGCCTACAATGAGCAGTTCTTC

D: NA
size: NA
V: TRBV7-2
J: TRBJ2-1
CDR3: CASSFQGGEQFF
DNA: TGTGCCAGCAGCTTCCAGGGTGGTGAGCAGTTCTTC

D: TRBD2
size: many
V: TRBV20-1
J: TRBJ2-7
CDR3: CSATRASGSSEQYF
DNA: TGCAGTGCTACTCGGGCTAGCGGGAGTTCCGAGCAGTACTTC

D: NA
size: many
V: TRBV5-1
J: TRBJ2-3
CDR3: CASSSGLTDTQYF
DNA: TGCGCCAGCAGCTCGGGACTTACAGATACGCAGTATTTT

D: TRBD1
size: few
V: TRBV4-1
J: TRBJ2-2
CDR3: CASSPRAGQGNTGELFF
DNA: TGCGCCAGCAGCCCTCGGGCGGGACAGGGGAACACCGGGGAGCTGTTTTTT

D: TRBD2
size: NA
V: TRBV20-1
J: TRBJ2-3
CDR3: CSAKRESTDTQYF
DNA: TGCAGTGCAAAGCGGGAGTCGACAGATACGCAGTATTTT

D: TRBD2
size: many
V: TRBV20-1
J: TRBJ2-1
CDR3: CSARDSGRRGGNEQFF
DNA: TGCAGTGCTAGAGATAGCGGGAGGAGGGGAGGAAATGAGCAGTTCTTC

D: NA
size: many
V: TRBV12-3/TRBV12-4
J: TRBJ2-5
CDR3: CASRQDSRETQYF
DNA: TGTGCCAGCAGACAAGACAGCAGGGAGACCCAGTACTTC

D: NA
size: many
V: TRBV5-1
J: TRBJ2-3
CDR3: CASSAASTDTQYF
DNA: TGCGCCAGCTCCGCGGCTAGCACAGATACGCAGTATTTT

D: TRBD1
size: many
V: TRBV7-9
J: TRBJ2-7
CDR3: CASSPAGTGWTYEQYF
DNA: TGTGCCAGCAGCCCTGCCGGGACAGGGTGGACCTACGAGCAGTACTTC

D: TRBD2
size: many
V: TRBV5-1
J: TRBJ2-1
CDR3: CASSPYGGLAVSYNEQFF
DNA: TGCGCCAGCAGCCCGTATGGGGGACTAGCGGTATCCTACAATGAGCAGTTCTTC

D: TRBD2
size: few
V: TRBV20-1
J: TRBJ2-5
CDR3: CSALSGETQYF
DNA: TGCAGTGCTCTTAGCGGGGAGACCCAGTACTTC

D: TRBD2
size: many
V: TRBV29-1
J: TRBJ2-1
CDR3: CSVVGGREYNEQFF
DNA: TGCAGCGTTGTAGGCGGGAGGGAATACAATGAGCAGTTCTTC

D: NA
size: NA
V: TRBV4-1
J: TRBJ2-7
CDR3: CASSQARDWEYEQYF
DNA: TGCGCCAGCAGCCAAGCCAGGGACTGGGAGTACGAGCAGTACTTC

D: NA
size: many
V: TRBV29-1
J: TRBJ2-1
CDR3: CSVKRGSGAEQFF
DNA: TGCAGCGTCAAGCGAGGTTCCGGGGCTGAGCAGTTCTTC

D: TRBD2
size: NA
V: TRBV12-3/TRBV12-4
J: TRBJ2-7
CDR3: CASGREIGEQYF
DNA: TGTGCCAGCGGGCGGGAGATCGGCGAGCAGTACTTC

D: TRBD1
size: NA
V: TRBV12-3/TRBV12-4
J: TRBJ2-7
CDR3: CASSLKYLGGGYEQYF
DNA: TGTGCCAGCAGTTTAAAATATTTAGGGGGCGGCTACGAGCAGTACTTC

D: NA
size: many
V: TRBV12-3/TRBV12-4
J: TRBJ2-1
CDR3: CASRLVDEQFF
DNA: TGTGCCAGCAGATTAGTGGATGAGCAGTTCTTC

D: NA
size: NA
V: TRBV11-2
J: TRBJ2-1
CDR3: CASSPQEGGPYNEQFF
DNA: TGTGCCAGCAGCCCCCAGGAGGGAGGTCCCTACAATGAGCAGTTCTTC

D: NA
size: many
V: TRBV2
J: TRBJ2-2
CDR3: CASSGRGNTGELFF
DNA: TGTGCCAGCAGTGGGAGGGGGAACACCGGGGAGCTGTTTTTT

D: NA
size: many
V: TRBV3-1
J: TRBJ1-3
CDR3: CASSPRDGFSGNTIYF
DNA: TGTGCCAGCAGCCCCCGGGACGGCTTTTCTGGAAACACCATATATTTT

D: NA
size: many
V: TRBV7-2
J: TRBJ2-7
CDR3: CASSLEHRSRAYEQYF
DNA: TGTGCCAGCAGCTTAGAGCACAGATCTAGGGCCTACGAGCAGTACTTC

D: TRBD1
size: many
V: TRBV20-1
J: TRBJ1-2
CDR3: CSATDRVHGYTF
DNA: TGCAGTGCAACGGACAGGGTACATGGCTACACCTTC

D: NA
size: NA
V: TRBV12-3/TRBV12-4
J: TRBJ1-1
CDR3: CASSSNPPGPPF
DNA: TGTGCCAGCAGTTCTAACCCCCCCGGGCCCCCATTT

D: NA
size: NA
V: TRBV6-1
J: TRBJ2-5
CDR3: CASSEFSEETQYF
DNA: TGTGCCAGCAGTGAATTTTCTGAAGAGACCCAGTACTTC

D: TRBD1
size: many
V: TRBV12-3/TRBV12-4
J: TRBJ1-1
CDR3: CASSPGTGPRGAFF
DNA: TGTGCCAGCAGTCCCGGGACAGGCCCCCGGGGGGCTTTCTTT

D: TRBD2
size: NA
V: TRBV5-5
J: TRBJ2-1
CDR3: CASSLAPLAGDEQFF
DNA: TGTGCCAGCAGCTTGGCGCCACTAGCGGGCGATGAGCAGTTCTTC

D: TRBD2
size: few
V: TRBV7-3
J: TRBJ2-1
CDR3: CASSLRAGGPNEQFF
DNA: TGTGCCAGCAGCTTAAGGGCGGGAGGTCCCAATGAGCAGTTCTTC

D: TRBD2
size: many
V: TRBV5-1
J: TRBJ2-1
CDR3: CASTTGLAVNNEQFF
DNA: TGCGCCAGCACCACGGGACTAGCGGTAAACAATGAGCAGTTCTTC

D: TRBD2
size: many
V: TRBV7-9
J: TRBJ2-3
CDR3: CASSRRGGLGRTDTQYF
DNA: TGTGCCAGCAGCAGACGCGGGGGGTTAGGGAGAACAGATACGCAGTATTTT

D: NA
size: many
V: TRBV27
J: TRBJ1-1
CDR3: CASSSPGWYTEAFF
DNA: TGTGCCAGCAGTTCCCCAGGGTGGTACACTGAAGCTTTCTTT

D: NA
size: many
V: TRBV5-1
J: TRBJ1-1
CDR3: CASSLAVKDLNTEAFF
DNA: TGCGCCAGCAGCTTGGCGGTTAAGGATTTGAACACTGAAGCTTTCTTT

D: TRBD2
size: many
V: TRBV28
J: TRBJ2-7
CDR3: CASRSPGLAGSYEQYF
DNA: TGTGCCAGCAGATCCCCGGGACTAGCGGGAAGCTACGAGCAGTACTTC

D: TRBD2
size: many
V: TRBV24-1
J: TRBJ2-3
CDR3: CATSDPGRDTDTQYF
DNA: TGTGCCACCAGTGACCCGGGGAGGGACACAGATACGCAGTATTTT

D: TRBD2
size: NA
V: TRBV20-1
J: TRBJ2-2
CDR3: CSASPTSGILNTGELFF
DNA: TGCAGTGCTTCGCCGACTAGCGGGATTTTGAACACCGGGGAGCTGTTTTTT

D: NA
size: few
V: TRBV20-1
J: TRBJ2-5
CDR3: CSARDTGTQLETQYF
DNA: TGCAGTGCTAGAGATACCGGGACCCAACTGGAGACCCAGTACTTC

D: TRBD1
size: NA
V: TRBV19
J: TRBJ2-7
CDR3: CASSMGRQGNSYEQYF
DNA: TGTGCCAGTAGTATGGGAAGACAGGGTAACTCCTACGAGCAGTACTTC

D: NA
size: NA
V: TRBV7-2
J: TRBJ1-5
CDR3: CASSLSPQPQHF
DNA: TGTGCCAGCAGCTTATCCCCTCAGCCCCAGCATTTT

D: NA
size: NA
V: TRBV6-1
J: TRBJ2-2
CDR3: CASSPTPQPSGNTGELFF
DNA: TGTGCCAGCAGTCCCACTCCTCAACCTTCAGGGAACACCGGGGAGCTGTTTTTT

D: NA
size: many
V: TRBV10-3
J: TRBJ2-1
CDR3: CAISGTVLDNYNEQFF
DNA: TGTGCCATCAGTGGGACGGTACTAGACAATTACAATGAGCAGTTCTTC

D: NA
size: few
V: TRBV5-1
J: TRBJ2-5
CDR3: CASSPGTLGEETQYF
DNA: TGCGCCAGCAGCCCCGGGACACTGGGTGAAGAGACCCAGTACTTC

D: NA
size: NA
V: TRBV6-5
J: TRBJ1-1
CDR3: CASSYRGSWATEAFF
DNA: TGTGCCAGCAGTTACCGCGGGTCCTGGGCCACTGAAGCTTTCTTT

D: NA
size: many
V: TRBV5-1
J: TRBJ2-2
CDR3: CASSLGAGLSGELFF
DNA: TGCGCCAGCAGCTTGGGGGCTGGACTTTCCGGGGAGCTGTTTTTT

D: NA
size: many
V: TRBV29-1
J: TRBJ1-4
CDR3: CSVVQYEKLFF
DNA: TGCAGCGTTGTGCAGTATGAAAAACTGTTTTTT

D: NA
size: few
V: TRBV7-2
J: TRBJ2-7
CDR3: CASSSRAVYEQYF
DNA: TGTGCCAGCAGCTCTCGCGCTGTCTACGAGCAGTACTTC

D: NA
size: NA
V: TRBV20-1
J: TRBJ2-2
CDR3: CSAVAATNTGELFF
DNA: TGCAGTGCTGTGGCGGCTACGAACACCGGGGAGCTGTTTTTT

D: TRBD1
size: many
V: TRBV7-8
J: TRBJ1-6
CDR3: CASSTGQGGPLHF
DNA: TGTGCCAGCAGCACCGGACAGGGAGGCCCCCTCCACTTT

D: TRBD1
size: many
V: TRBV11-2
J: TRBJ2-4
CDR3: CASSFSTGLVNIQYF
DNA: TGTGCCAGCAGCTTTTCGACAGGGTTGGTAAACATTCAGTACTTC

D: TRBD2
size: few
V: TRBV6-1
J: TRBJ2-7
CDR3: CASRLGLAESYEQYF
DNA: TGTGCCAGCAGACTGGGACTAGCGGAGTCCTACGAGCAGTACTTC

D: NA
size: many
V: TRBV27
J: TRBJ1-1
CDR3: CASSYGAGNMNTEAFF
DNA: TGTGCCAGCAGTTACGGTGCAGGGAATATGAACACTGAAGCTTTCTTT

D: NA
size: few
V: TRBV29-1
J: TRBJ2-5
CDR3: CSVGPTGETQYF
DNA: TGCAGCGTCGGGCCAACAGGGGAGACCCAGTACTTC